One sample yielded the 20 T cell receptor beta chains listed below, sequenced in a study of neurological immune-mediated disorders. One entry per CDR3 protein, called by TCRdb with MiXCR from the 5' RACE reads. The repertoire holds about 62,000 distinct CDR3 sequences, with 3.5% to 4.5% as singletons. The sample comprised PBMCs. Receptors originate from a woman aged 45-65 years with multiple sclerosis.

This clonotype was seen many times. J is TRBJ2-3 and V is TRBV5-1; D uncertain. Germline CDR1 reads SGHRS; CDR2 reads YFSETQ. This CDR3 is built from 12 residues. V was trimmed by 4 bases and J by 1 base, leaving 4 bases between them. The CDR3 nucleotides read TGCGCCAGCAGCGGGGGCACAGATACGCAGTATTTT. Protein: CASSGGTDTQYF.

This clonotype showed up many times. The rearrangement joins TRBV5-1 to TRBJ1-2; the D is unclear. The CDR3 sequence is 16 residues long. CDR1 and CDR2 (germline): SGHRS, YFSETQ. Trimming removed 3 bases from V and 2 bases from J, with 17 bases in between. CDR3: CASSSKMGRPNYGYTF. The CDR3 DNA follows: TGCGCCAGCAGCTCGAAGATGGGCAGACCGAACTATGGCTACACCTTC. The full variable domain, in which reference TRBV5-1 and TRBJ1-2 provide the parts outside the CDR3, is KAGVTQTPRYLIKTRGQQVTLSCSPISGHRSVSWYQQTPGQGLQFLFEYFSETQRNKGNFPGRFSGRQFSNSRSEMNVSTLELGDSALYLCASSSKMGRPNYGYTFGSGTRLTVV.

This clonotype has ten or more counts. J is TRBJ1-4 and V is TRBV20-1, with D tentatively TRBD1 (6 bases). Trimming left V 7 bases short and J 4 bases short, with 13 bases between. Germline V CDR1 and CDR2: DFQATT, SNEGSKA (reference sequence). This CDR3 is 13 amino acids long. In DNA form, the CDR3 reads TGCAGTGTCAGGGGAGGGAGTAATGAAAAACTGTTTTTT. The encoded protein is CSVRGGSNEKLFF.

There are many counts of this clonotype. The genes are TRBV29-1 and TRBJ2-7, with D possibly called TRBD1 or TRBD2 (5 bases each). This CDR3 contains 12 residues. V was trimmed by 4 bases and J by 4 bases, leaving 11 bases between them. Germline V gene lookup returns CDR1 SQVTM and CDR2 ANQGSEA. The CDR3 sequence: CSVGGAGYEQYF. The CDR3 nucleotides read TGCAGCGTTGGAGGGGCCGGTTACGAGCAGTACTTC.

In this sample, this clonotype turned up many times. This sequence joins TRBV20-1 and TRBJ1-2; D uncertain. V lost 4 bases and J lost 5, with 14 bases in between. The germline V gene encodes CDR1 DFQATT and CDR2 SNEGSKA (reference sequence). CDR3 length equals 13 residues. CDR3 sequence reads: CSAKDSKPYGYTF. In DNA form, the CDR3 reads TGCAGTGCTAAAGACTCTAAACCTTATGGCTACACCTTC.

This clonotype was seen ten or more times. CDR3 amino acids: CSVSSGVDTEAFF. As DNA, the CDR3 is TGCAGCGTTTCTTCAGGGGTAGACACTGAAGCTTTCTTT. The J gene is TRBJ1-1, the V gene TRBV29-1, with D possibly TRBD1 on 6 matching bases. There are 13 residues in the CDR3. V lost 5 bases and J 3 bases, leaving 13 bases between the germline ends. Germline V gives CDR1 SQVTM, CDR2 ANQGSEA.

This clonotype was observed at least ten times. The chain is built from TRBV28 and TRBJ2-3, with D possibly matching TRBD2 (7 bases). The germline gives CDR1 MDHEN, CDR2 SYDVKM. CDR3 length: 14 amino acids. V shed 8 bases and J shed 4 bases, with 16 bases lying between them. CDR3 DNA: TGTGCCAGCCGAGGGGGGGCAGAGGCAGATACGCAGTATTTT. It codes for CASRGGAEADTQYF. Together with reference TRBV28 and TRBJ2-3, the CDR3 gives the full variable domain: DVKVTQSSRYLVKRTGEKVFLECVQDMDHENMFWYRQDPGLGLRLIYFSYDVKMKEKGDIPEGYSVSREKKERFSLILESASTNQTSMYLCASRGGAEADTQYFGPGTRLTVL.

This clonotype has a count of ten or more. The rearrangement links TRBV20-1 to TRBJ1-3; tentatively, D is TRBD1 (5 bases). This CDR3 contains 14 residues. Germline V lookup: CDR1 DFQATT, CDR2 SNEGSKA (reference sequence). Trimming took off 5 bases at V and 0 bases at J, with 11 bases between the two ends. Here the CDR3 DNA reads TGCAGTGCTGTGGGGGAGACCTCTGGAAACACCATATATTTT. Its translation: CSAVGETSGNTIYF.

This clonotype occurred many times. This chain uses TRBV5-6 with TRBJ2-4; 8 bases are a match to TRBD2. This CDR3 spans 16 amino acids. CDR1 is SGHDT, CDR2 YYEEEE, per germline. With V trimmed by 2 bases and J by 0 bases, 4 bases remained unmatched. CDR3: CASSFPGGQAKNIQYF. DNA for the CDR3: TGTGCCAGCAGCTTTCCGGGGGGGCAAGCCAAAAACATTCAGTACTTC.

Ten or more counts support this clonotype. The chain recombines TRBV24-1 with TRBJ2-1; D gene ambiguous. The germline V gene encodes CDR1 KGHDR and CDR2 SFDVKD. The V end was cut by 1 base, the J end by 9 bases, with 9 bases between. This CDR3 region has 13 residues. CDR3 in amino acids: CATSDFLDGEQFF. CDR3 bases: TGTGCCACCAGTGATTTTCTAGACGGTGAGCAGTTCTTC.

At least ten counts were recorded for this clonotype. This chain uses TRBV29-1 with TRBJ2-7; 14 nucleotides line up with TRBD2. The CDR3 covers 16 residues. Germline CDR1 is SQVTM and CDR2 is ANQGSEA. J gave up 2 bases and V 5 bases, and 8 bases lay outside the gene matches. Written as DNA, the CDR3 is TGCAGCGTTACAAGAGGACTAGCGGGAGGTCCCTACGAGCAGTACTTC. Its translation is CSVTRGLAGGPYEQYF.

This clonotype was found many times. The genes are TRBV20-1 and TRBJ2-3; tentative D call: TRBD1 (6 bases). The CDR3 loop spans 12 amino acids. Germline CDR1 reads DFQATT; CDR2 reads SNEGSKA (reference sequence). V was shortened by 8 bases and J by 5 bases, with 14 bases between the two germline ends. The CDR3 loop reads CSPRGVGDTQYF. In DNA form, the CDR3 reads TGCAGTCCCAGGGGAGTGGGAGATACGCAGTATTTT.

This clonotype was counted at least ten times. This rearrangement joins TRBV2 to TRBJ2-3; TRBD1 matches at 8 bases. With 3 bases clipped from V and 8 bases from J, the junction kept 4 bases outside the gene matches. The CDR3 totals 13 residues. Germline V gene lookup returns CDR1 SNHLY and CDR2 FYNNEI. The CDR3 loop is CASSEDRDATQYF. CDR3 bases: TGTGCCAGCAGTGAGGACAGGGATGCTACGCAGTATTTT.

This clonotype was counted a few times. This chain uses TRBV18 with TRBJ1-1; the match to TRBD1 covers 7 bases. Germline V gene sequence: CDR1 KGHSH, CDR2 LQKENI. J was trimmed by 4 bases and V by 5 bases; bases with no gene match: 7. The CDR3 runs 14 residues. The CDR3 is CASSYRQGSTEAFF. The DNA for the CDR3 is TGTGCCAGCTCATACCGACAGGGCAGCACTGAAGCTTTCTTT.

Points on this clonotype: This could be a read error, since a much larger clone is one nucleotide away. V usage is TRBV14 and J usage is TRBJ1-2; D is unresolved. Germline V CDR1 and CDR2: SGHDN, FVKESK. The CDR3 extends over 13 amino acids. For the CDR3, the DNA is TGTGTCAGCAGCCAAGTCCAGACCTATGGCTACACCTTC. Its translation is CVSSQVQTYGYTF. Full variable domain (missing parts from reference TRBV14 and TRBJ1-2): EAGVTQFPSHSVIEKGQTVTLRCDPISGHDNLYWYRRVMGKEIKFLLHFVKESKQDESGMPNNRFLAERTGGTYSTLKVQPAELEDSGVYFCVSSQVQTYGYTFGSGTRLTVV.

This chain connects TRBV12-3 or TRBV12-4 to TRBJ2-5; D may be TRBD1 (6 bases). V was clipped by 5 bases and J by 5 bases, with 12 bases between them. CDR3 length equals 13 residues. CDR3 loop: CASSQGNRETQYF. In nucleotides, the CDR3 is TGTGCCAGCAGTCAGGGGAACCGGGAGACCCAGTACTTC.

This clonotype was found many times. This chain uses TRBV6-6 with TRBJ2-7; 8 bases line up with TRBD2. Looked up from germline, CDR1 is MNHNY and CDR2 is SVGAGI (reference sequence). Germline trimming cut 5 bases from V and 2 bases from J; bases unmatched to any gene: 8. This CDR3 contains 15 residues. The CDR3 sequence: CASSPLLAGTYEQYF. DNA for the CDR3: TGTGCCAGCAGTCCTCTCTTAGCGGGGACCTACGAGCAGTACTTC.

This clonotype was recorded many times. The chain links TRBV7-8 to TRBJ2-3; D not certain. The CDR3 sequence is 16 residues long. Trimming took off 1 base at V and 0 bases at J, with 11 bases between the two ends. Germline V gene data show CDR1 as SGHVS and CDR2 as FQNEAQ. CDR3 residues: CASSLVKASSTDTQYF. The DNA for the CDR3 is TGTGCCAGCAGCTTAGTAAAGGCGTCTAGCACAGATACGCAGTATTTT.

This clonotype was observed at least ten times. The chain carries TRBV12-3 or TRBV12-4 and TRBJ1-2; D not resolved. Trimming cost V 7 bases and J 8 bases, with 14 bases left between them. The CDR3 has 12 amino acids. CDR3 sequence: CASILTAQGYTF. For the CDR3, the DNA is TGTGCCAGCATACTCACCGCCCAGGGCTACACCTTC.

This clonotype was observed many times. The chain links TRBV12-3 or TRBV12-4 to TRBJ2-6; 8 positions agree with TRBD2. CDR3 length: 17 amino acids. The trim removed 0 bases at V and 8 bases at J, leaving 9 bases unmatched. CDR3 in amino acids: CASSLALTTSASNVLTF. The CDR3 nucleotides are TGTGCCAGCAGTTTAGCGCTAACGACTAGCGCCTCCAACGTCCTGACTTTC.